This T cell receptor (beta chain) was identified during a study of CD8 T cells in Susac syndrome. A quantity of about 0.5 to 1 ug RNA underwent reverse transcription using random hexamers. An immunoSEQ multiplex PCR generated amplified TCR beta CDR3 products spanning 54 Vbeta and 13 Jbeta. TCRdb reprocessed the immunoSEQ multiplex PCR reads with MiXCR, giving one entry per CDR3 protein. The table lists approximately 120,000 distinct CDR3 sequences, 96% of them singletons. Sequencing input: CD4+ T cells from PBMCs. The TCR originated in a human donor in good health.

CDR3 nucleotides: TGTGCCAGCAGTTTGCCGGGGGCGAAGACCCAGTACTTC. It is translated as CASSLPGAKTQYF. This sequence joins TRBV6-5 and TRBJ2-5; D assignment may be TRBD1 or TRBD2 (6 bases each). The ends were cut back, 4 bases at V and 6 bases at J, with 12 bases in the middle. This CDR3 region has 13 residues. CDR1 is MNHEY and CDR2 is SVGAGI in the germline V gene.